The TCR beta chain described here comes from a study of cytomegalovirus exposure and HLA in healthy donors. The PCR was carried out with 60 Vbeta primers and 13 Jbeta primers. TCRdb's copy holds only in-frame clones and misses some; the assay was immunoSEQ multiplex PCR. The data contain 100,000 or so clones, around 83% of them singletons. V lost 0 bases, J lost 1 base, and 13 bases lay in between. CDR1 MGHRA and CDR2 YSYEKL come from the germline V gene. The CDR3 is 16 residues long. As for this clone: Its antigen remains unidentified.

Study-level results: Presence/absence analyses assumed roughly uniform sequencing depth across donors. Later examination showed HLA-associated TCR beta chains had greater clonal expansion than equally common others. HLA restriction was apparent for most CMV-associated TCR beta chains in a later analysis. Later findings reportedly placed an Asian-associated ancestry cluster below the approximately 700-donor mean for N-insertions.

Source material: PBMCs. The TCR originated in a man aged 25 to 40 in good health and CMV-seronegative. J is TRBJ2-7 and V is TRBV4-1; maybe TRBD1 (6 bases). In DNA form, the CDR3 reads TGCGCCAGCAGCCAAGATTGGGCAGGGGTATCCTACGAGCAGTACTTC. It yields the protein CASSQDWAGVSYEQYF.